These 10 T cell receptor beta chains were sequenced from one sample in a study of beta chain features in type 1 diabetes. Study-level results: TCRB CDR3 length was moderately but significantly reduced in all four CD4+ subsets of Type 1 diabetes patients.

Their antigens are not known. Expressed TCRB transcripts were sequenced because the entire RNA isolate underwent reverse transcription. TCRdb's table, derived via immunoSEQ multiplex PCR, lists solely in-frame clones and lacks some. In the table there are about 640,000 clones, 9.5% to 15% of which are singletons. Sequencing was done on a sample of naive CD4+ T cells from blood. These receptors all stem from a man aged 25-45 years with type 1 diabetes.

This clone was picked up a small number of times. The rearrangement links TRBV14 to TRBJ2-7; tentatively, D is TRBD1 or TRBD2 (5 bases each). Germline values: CDR1 SGHDN, CDR2 FVKESK. The CDR3 runs 18 residues. Trimming removed 3 bases at V and 1 base at J, with 22 bases between. This CDR3 reads CASSQAPRVGPGSYEQYF. CDR3 nucleotide sequence: TGTGCCAGCAGCCAGGCACCCAGGGTGGGGCCGGGATCCTACGAGCAGTACTTC.

Concerning this clone itself: Other DNA sequences from this sample encode an identical CDR3 as well. This chain links TRBV5-4 with TRBJ2-3; maybe TRBD2 (5 bases). The germline V gene encodes CDR1 SGHNT and CDR2 YYREEE (reference sequence). Trimming shortened V by 3 bases and J by 0 bases, and 5 bases separated the two germline ends. The CDR3 covers 13 residues. As DNA, the CDR3 is TGTGCCAGCAGCTGGACTAGCACAGATACGCAGTATTTT. This encodes CASSWTSTDTQYF.

The chain combines TRBV9 with TRBJ2-5; 14 bases align to TRBD2. From germline, CDR1 is SGDLS and CDR2 YYNGEE. CDR3 size: 15 residues. Trimming at V came to 6 bases and at J to 5 bases, leaving 6 bases not matched to a gene. CDR3 residues: CASTGTSGGQETQYF. CDR3 DNA: TGTGCCAGCACCGGGACTAGCGGGGGCCAGGAGACCCAGTACTTC. The whole variable domain, filled in from reference TRBV9 and TRBJ2-5, reads DSGVTQTPKHLITATGQRVTLRCSPRSGDLSVYWYQQSLDQGLQFLIQYYNGEERAKGNILERFSAQQFPDLHSELNLSSLELGDSALYFCASTGTSGGQETQYFGPGTRLLVL.

The sample holds a few counts of this clone. The chain has TRBV14 and TRBJ1-6, with TRBD1 matching 9 bases. The CDR3 has 16 amino acids. With 2 bases clipped from V and 10 bases from J, the junction kept 9 bases outside the gene matches. Per the germline V gene, CDR1 is SGHDN and CDR2 is FVKESK. The CDR3 here is CASSQTGTGIWSPLHF. The CDR3 bases are TGTGCCAGCAGCCAAACGGGGACAGGGATTTGGTCACCCCTCCACTTT. The variable domain in full, completed from reference TRBV14 and TRBJ1-6, reads EAGVTQFPSHSVIEKGQTVTLRCDPISGHDNLYWYRRVMGKEIKFLLHFVKESKQDESGMPNNRFLAERTGGTYSTLKVQPAELEDSGVYFCASSQTGTGIWSPLHFGNGTRLTVT.

The CDR3 reads CASSLGHSDSPLHF. The CDR3 bases are TGTGCCAGCAGCTTAGGGCACTCCGATTCACCCCTCCACTTT. The chain is built from TRBV7-8 and TRBJ1-6; D gene uncertain. V lost 1 base, J lost 8 bases, and 9 bases lay in between. Germline-derived CDR1 and CDR2 are SGHVS and FQNEAQ. The CDR3 spans 14 residues. The full variable domain, in which reference TRBV7-8 and TRBJ1-6 provide the parts outside the CDR3, is GAGVSQSPRYKVAKRGQDVALRCDPISGHVSLFWYQQALGQGPEFLTYFQNEAQLDKSGLPSDRFFAERPEGSVSTLKIQRTQQEDSAVYLCASSLGHSDSPLHFGNGTRLTVT.

This clone was seen a few times. This chain connects TRBV7-2 to TRBJ2-3, with 8 bases matching TRBD2. Germline CDR1 and CDR2: SGHTA and FQGNSA. This CDR3 region has 16 residues. J was trimmed by 4 bases and V by 1 base; bases with no gene match: 7. CDR3 bases: TGTGCCAGCAGCTTAGTGGCCGGGGGGGCGTCAGATACGCAGTATTTT. This gives the protein CASSLVAGGASDTQYF. The variable domain in full, completed from reference TRBV7-2 and TRBJ2-3, reads GAGVSQSPSNKVTEKGKDVELRCDPISGHTALYWYRQSLGQGLEFLIYFQGNSAPDKSGLPSDRFSAERTGGSVSTLTIQRTQQEDSAVYLCASSLVAGGASDTQYFGPGTRLTVL.

This chain uses TRBV9 with TRBJ1-2; 8 bases are a match to TRBD1. From germline, CDR1 is SGDLS and CDR2 YYNGEE. With 0 bases clipped from V and 4 bases from J, the junction kept 5 bases outside the gene matches. The CDR3 loop spans 15 amino acids. The CDR3 is CASSVGDRTPYGYTF. The DNA of the CDR3 is TGTGCCAGCAGCGTAGGGGACAGGACTCCCTATGGCTACACCTTC.

This chain joins TRBV29-1 and TRBJ1-2; D remains unclear. This CDR3 has 11 amino acids. Trimming took off 7 bases at V and 6 bases at J, with 12 bases between the two ends. Per the germline V gene, CDR1 is SQVTM and CDR2 is ANQGSEA. Here the CDR3 DNA reads TGCAGCGACGGAACGTGGGATGGCTACACCTTC. It specifies CSDGTWDGYTF.

This clone was detected only a few times. V is TRBV5-1 and J is TRBJ2-7; D gene uncertain. V was cut by 7 bases and J by 3 bases, with 17 bases left in between. The CDR3 has 14 residues. CDR1 is SGHRS and CDR2 is YFSETQ in the germline V gene. CDR3 in DNA: TGCGCCAGCGCCCAGGAGCCGCGTTACTACGAGCAGTACTTC. This gives the protein CASAQEPRYYEQYF.

The V gene is TRBV5-1, the J gene TRBJ2-2, with 7 bases aligning to TRBD2. This CDR3 comprises 15 residues. From germline, CDR1 is SGHRS and CDR2 YFSETQ. V lost 1 base and J lost 4; bases outside the gene matches: 4. The CDR3 region has the DNA TGCGCCAGCAGCTTGAGCGGGGCCTCCACCGGGGAGCTGTTTTTT. Translated, it gives CASSLSGASTGELFF.